This TCR beta chain comes out of a study of blood T cell repertoires in COVID-19. About the research overall: Specimens from acute and convalescent COVID-19 originated in the United States, Italy and Spain. T cells, B-cell-depleted T cells, or PBMCs supplied cDNA or gDNA.

In the authors' workflow: Scientists estimated how many nucleated cells there were by amplifying reference gene primers. Method: immunoSEQ multiplex PCR; TCRdb's copy keeps in-frame clones and lacks some. The D gene and trimming were derived from the DNA, and the V and J assignments and clone size from that table. The table has about 200,000 clones, approximately 90% seen once; the top ten hold approximately 4.8%. This clone was detected once. One junction end does not reproduce the germline sequence, and a read error may be involved. The CDR3 runs 12 residues. Germline CDR1 and CDR2: LGHDT and YNNKEL (reference sequence).

Sequencing was done on a sample of peripheral blood. The chain combines TRBV3-1 (or the pseudogene TRBV3-2) with TRBJ1-2; 9 positions match TRBD1. This clonotype was obtained from a man over 45 with acute or convalescent COVID-19. This CDR3 reads CASSQGEGQGIF. The DNA of the CDR3 is TGTGCCAGCAGCCAAGGGGAGGGACAGGGTATCTTC.